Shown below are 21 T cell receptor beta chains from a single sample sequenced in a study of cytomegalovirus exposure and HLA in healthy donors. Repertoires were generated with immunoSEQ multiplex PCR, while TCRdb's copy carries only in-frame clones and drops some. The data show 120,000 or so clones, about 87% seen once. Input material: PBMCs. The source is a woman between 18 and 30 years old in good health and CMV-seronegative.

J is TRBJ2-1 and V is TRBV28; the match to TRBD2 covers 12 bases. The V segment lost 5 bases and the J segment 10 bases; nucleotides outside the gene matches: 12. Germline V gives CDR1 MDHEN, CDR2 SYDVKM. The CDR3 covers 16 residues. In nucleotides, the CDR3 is TGTGCCAGCAGTAGACAGGGGTCTAGCGGGAGGGCCGAGCAGTTCTTC. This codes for CASSRQGSSGRAEQFF.

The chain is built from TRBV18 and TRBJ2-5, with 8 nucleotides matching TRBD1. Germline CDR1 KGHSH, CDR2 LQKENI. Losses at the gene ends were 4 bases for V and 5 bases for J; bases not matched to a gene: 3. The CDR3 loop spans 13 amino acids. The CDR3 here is CASSQQGVETQYF. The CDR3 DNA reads TGTGCCAGCTCACAACAGGGGGTTGAGACCCAGTACTTC.

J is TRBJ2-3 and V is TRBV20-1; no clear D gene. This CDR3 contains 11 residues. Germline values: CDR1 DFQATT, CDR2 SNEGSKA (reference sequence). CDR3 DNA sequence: TGCGCTTTTCGGGTCACAGATACGCAGTATTTT. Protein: CAFRVTDTQYF.

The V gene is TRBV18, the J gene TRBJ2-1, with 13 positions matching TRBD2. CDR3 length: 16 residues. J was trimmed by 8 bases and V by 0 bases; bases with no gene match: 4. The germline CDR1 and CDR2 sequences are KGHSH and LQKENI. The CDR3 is CASSPPGLAGVYEQFF. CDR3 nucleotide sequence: TGTGCCAGCTCACCACCCGGACTAGCGGGAGTCTATGAGCAGTTCTTC.

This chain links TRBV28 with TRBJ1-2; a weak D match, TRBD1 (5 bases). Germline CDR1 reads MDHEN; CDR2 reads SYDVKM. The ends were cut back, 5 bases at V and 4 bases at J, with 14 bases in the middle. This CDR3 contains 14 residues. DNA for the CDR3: TGTGCCAGCAGTGCACCGGGGGACCCCTATGGCTACACCTTC. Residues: CASSAPGDPYGYTF.

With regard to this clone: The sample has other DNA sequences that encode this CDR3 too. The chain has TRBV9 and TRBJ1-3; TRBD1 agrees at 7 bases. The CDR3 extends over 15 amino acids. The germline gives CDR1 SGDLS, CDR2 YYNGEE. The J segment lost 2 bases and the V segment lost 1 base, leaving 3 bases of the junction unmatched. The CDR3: CASSVSGGTGNTIYF. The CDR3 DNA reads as TGTGCCAGCAGCGTATCAGGGGGGACTGGAAACACCATATATTTT.

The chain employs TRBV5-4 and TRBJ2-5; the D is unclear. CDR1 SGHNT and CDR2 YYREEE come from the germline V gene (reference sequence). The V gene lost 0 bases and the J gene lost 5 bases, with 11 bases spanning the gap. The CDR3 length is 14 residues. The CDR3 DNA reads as TGTGCCAGCAGCTTGGGCCCTAGATTGGAGACCCAGTACTTC. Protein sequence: CASSLGPRLETQYF.

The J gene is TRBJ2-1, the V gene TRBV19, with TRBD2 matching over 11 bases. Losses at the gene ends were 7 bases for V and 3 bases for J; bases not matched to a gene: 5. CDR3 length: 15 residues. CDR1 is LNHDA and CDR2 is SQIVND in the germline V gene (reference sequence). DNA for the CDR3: TGTGCCAGTACCAAAACTAGCGGGGGCTACAATGAGCAGTTCTTC. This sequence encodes CASTKTSGGYNEQFF.

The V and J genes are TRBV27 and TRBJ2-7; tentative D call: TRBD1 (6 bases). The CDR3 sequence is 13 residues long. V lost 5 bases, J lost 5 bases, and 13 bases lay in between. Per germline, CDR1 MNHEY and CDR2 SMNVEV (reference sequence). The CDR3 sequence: CASSHRVGHEQYF. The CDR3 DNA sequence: TGTGCCAGCAGTCACAGGGTCGGTCACGAGCAGTACTTC.

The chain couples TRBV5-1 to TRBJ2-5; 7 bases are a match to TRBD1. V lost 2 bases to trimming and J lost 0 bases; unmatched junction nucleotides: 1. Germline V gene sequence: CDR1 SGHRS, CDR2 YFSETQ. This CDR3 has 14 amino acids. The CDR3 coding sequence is TGCGCCAGCAGCTTCGGGACAGACCAAGAGACCCAGTACTTC. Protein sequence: CASSFGTDQETQYF.

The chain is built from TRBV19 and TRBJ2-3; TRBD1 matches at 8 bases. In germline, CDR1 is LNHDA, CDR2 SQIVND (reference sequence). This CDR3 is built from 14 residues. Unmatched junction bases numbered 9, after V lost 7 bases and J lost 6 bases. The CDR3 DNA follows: TGTGCCAGTACTTTCCAGGGGGCAGGGGATACGCAGTATTTT. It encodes CASTFQGAGDTQYF.

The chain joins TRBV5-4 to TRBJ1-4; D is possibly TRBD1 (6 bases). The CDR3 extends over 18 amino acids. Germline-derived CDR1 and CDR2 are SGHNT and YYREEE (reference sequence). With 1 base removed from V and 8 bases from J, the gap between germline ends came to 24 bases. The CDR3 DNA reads TGTGCCAGCAGCTTGTGGGACGGATCACAGGGCGGTTGGGAAAAACTGTTTTTT. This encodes CASSLWDGSQGGWEKLFF. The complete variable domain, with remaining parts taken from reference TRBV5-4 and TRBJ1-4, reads ETGVTQSPTHLIKTRGQQVTLRCSSQSGHNTVSWYQQALGQGPQFIFQYYREEENGRGNFPPRFSGLQFPNYSSELNVNALELDDSALYLCASSLWDGSQGGWEKLFFGSGTQLSVL.

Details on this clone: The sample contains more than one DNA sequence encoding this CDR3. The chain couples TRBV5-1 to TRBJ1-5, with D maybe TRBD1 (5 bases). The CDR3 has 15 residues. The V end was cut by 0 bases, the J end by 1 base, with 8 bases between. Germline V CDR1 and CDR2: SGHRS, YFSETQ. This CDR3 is CASSLAGGSNQPQHF. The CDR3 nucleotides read TGCGCCAGCAGCTTGGCCGGGGGAAGCAATCAGCCCCAGCATTTT.

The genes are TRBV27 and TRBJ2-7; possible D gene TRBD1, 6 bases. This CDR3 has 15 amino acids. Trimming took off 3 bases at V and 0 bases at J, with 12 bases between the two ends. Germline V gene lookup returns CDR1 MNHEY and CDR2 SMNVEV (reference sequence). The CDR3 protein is CASSFSPTGSYEQYF. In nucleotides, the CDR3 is TGTGCCAGCAGTTTCTCCCCGACAGGCTCCTACGAGCAGTACTTC.

This chain's CDR3 is CASSSTPGQGALFYTF. DNA for the CDR3: TGCGCCAGCAGCTCGACCCCGGGACAGGGGGCCTTATTTTACACCTTC. The rearrangement uses TRBV5-1 and TRBJ1-2, with 12 nucleotides matching TRBD1. This CDR3 spans 16 amino acids. J gave up 11 bases and V 3 bases, and 14 bases lay outside the gene matches. Germline CDR1 SGHRS, CDR2 YFSETQ.

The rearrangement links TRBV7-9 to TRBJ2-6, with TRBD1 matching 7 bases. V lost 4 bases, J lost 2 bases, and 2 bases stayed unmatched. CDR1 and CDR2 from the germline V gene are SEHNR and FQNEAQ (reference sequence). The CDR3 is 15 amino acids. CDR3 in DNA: TGTGCCAGCAGCTACGACAGGGCTGGGGCCAACGTCCTGACTTTC. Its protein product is CASSYDRAGANVLTF.

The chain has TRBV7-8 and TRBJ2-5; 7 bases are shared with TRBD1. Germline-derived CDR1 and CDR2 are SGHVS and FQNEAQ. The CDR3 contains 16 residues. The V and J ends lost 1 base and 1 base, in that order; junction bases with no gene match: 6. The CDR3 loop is CASSLELRTGQETQYF. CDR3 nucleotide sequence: TGTGCCAGCAGCTTAGAACTCCGGACAGGCCAAGAGACCCAGTACTTC.

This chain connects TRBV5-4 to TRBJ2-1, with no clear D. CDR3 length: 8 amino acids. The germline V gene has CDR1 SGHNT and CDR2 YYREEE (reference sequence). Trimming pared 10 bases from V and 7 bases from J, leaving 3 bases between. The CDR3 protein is CAHNEQFF. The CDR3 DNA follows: TGTGCCCATAATGAGCAGTTCTTC.

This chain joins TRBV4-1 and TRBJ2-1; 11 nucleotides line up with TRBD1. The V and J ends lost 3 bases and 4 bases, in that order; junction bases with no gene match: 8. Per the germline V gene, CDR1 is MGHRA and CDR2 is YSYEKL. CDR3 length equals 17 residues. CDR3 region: CASSHAYGQGAYNEQFF. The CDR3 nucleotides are TGCGCCAGCAGCCACGCTTACGGACAGGGGGCTTACAATGAGCAGTTCTTC.

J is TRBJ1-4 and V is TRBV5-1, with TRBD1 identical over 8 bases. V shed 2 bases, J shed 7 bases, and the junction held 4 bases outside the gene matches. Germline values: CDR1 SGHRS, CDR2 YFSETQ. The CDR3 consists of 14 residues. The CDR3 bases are TGCGCCAGCAGCTTCTCAGGGGGCGGTGAAAAACTGTTTTTT. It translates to CASSFSGGGEKLFF.

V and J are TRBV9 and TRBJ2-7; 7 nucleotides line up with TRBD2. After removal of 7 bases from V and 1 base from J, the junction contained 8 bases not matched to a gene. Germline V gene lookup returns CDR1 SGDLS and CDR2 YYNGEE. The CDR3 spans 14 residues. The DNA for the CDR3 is TGTGCCAGCTCCCCCTGGGAGGGGTCCTACGAGCAGTACTTC. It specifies CASSPWEGSYEQYF.